These 14 T cell receptor beta chains originate from one sample sequenced in a study of OX40 agonist ivuxolimab in advanced cancers. Measured with immunoSEQ multiplex PCR; TCRdb has only the in-frame clones, and not every one. The data contain approximately 50,000 clones, approximately 84% of them singletons. This specimen consisted of CD4+ or CD8+ T cells sorted from blood, obtained in a trial of the OX40 agonist ivuxolimab. Receptors originate from an adult with an advanced solid tumor such as melanoma, head and neck, liver or kidney cancer.

The rearrangement uses TRBV5-5 and TRBJ2-3; D unclear. Germline values: CDR1 SGHKS, CDR2 YYEKEE (reference sequence). This CDR3 is 13 amino acids long. The V end lost 1 base, the J end lost 4 bases, and 7 bases lay between the germline ends. CDR3 amino acids: CASSLSSSDTQYF. CDR3 in DNA: TGTGCCAGCAGCTTGAGTTCCTCAGATACGCAGTATTTT.

The chain joins TRBV2 to TRBJ2-6, with D unclear. Germline CDR1 is SNHLY and CDR2 is FYNNEI. The CDR3 extends over 18 amino acids. V lost 5 bases, J lost 5 bases, and 22 bases lay in between. CDR3 bases: TGTGCCAGCAGTACTAACAATACCATACAAAGTCGGGCCAACGTCCTGACTTTC. Protein sequence: CASSTNNTIQSRANVLTF.

The genes are TRBV30 and TRBJ1-5, with TRBD1 as a possible D gene (5 bases). The germline V gene encodes CDR1 GTSNPN and CDR2 SVGIG (reference sequence). V was cut by 2 bases and J by 2 bases, with 13 bases left in between. This CDR3 comprises 15 residues. CDR3 sequence reads: CAWSPPGWRNQPQHF. As DNA, the CDR3 is TGTGCCTGGAGTCCCCCAGGGTGGCGCAATCAGCCCCAGCATTTT.

This chain uses TRBV13 with TRBJ2-3; 8 positions agree with TRBD2. Trimming removed 3 bases from V and 5 bases from J; junction bases left unmatched: 4. CDR1 is PRHDT, CDR2 FYEKMQ, per germline (reference sequence). This CDR3 comprises 14 residues. The CDR3 region has the DNA TGTGCCAGCAGCTTCCGGACTAGCCAAGATACGCAGTATTTT. Translated, it gives CASSFRTSQDTQYF.

The CDR3 sequence: CASRRTPNEQFF. DNA for the CDR3: TGTGCCAGTAGGAGGACACCGAATGAGCAGTTCTTC. V gene TRBV19 combines with J gene TRBJ2-1, with D possibly TRBD1 on 5 matching bases. Trimming removed 6 bases from V and 7 bases from J, with 10 bases in between. Germline loops: CDR1 LNHDA, CDR2 SQIVND (reference sequence). This CDR3 is 12 amino acids long.

The genes are TRBV7-9 and TRBJ1-1; D is undetermined. The CDR3 has 13 residues. Germline-derived CDR1 and CDR2 are SEHNR and FQNEAQ (reference sequence). The V end was cut by 1 base, the J end by 7 bases, with 10 bases between. CDR3 sequence reads: CASSLVGRIEAFF. The CDR3 nucleotides read TGTGCCAGCAGCTTAGTAGGCAGGATTGAAGCTTTCTTT.

Of note for this clone: Other DNA sequences in the same sample also yield this CDR3. The CDR3 DNA is TGTGCCTGGAGCCGGGACAGCAATCAGCCCCAGCATTTT. Translating it yields CAWSRDSNQPQHF. The chain has TRBV30 and TRBJ1-5; a possible D gene is TRBD1 (5 bases). The CDR3 length is 13 residues. Trimming took off 3 bases at V and 1 base at J, with 7 bases between the two ends. Germline V gives CDR1 GTSNPN, CDR2 SVGIG (reference sequence).

V is TRBV4-2 and J is TRBJ2-5; 9 bases are a match to TRBD1. The CDR3 consists of 16 residues. The germline V gene encodes CDR1 LGHNA and CDR2 YNFKEQ. V lost 4 bases and J lost 7; bases outside the gene matches: 13. Written as DNA, the CDR3 is TGTGCCAGCAGCCCCGAGGAGACAGGGGGGACCGGGACCCAGTACTTC. As protein: CASSPEETGGTGTQYF.

The V gene is TRBV19, the J gene TRBJ2-2, with unresolved D. Per germline, CDR1 LNHDA and CDR2 SQIVND (reference sequence). The CDR3 has 14 residues. V was clipped by 9 bases and J by 5 bases, with 16 bases between them. CDR3 residues: CASSGRDRTGELFF. The CDR3 nucleotides are TGTGCCAGCAGTGGTAGGGATAGAACCGGGGAGCTGTTTTTT.

The count of this clone is one. This chain joins TRBV9 and TRBJ1-1; 11 bases are a match to TRBD1. The trim removed 6 bases at V and 2 bases at J, leaving 12 bases unmatched. This CDR3 has 17 amino acids. Germline V lookup: CDR1 SGDLS, CDR2 YYNGEE. DNA of the CDR3: TGTGCCAGCACGCCACACGGACAGGGGGCTCGTAACACTGAAGCTTTCTTT. Residues: CASTPHGQGARNTEAFF.

The sample holds a few counts of this clone. The gene calls are TRBV9 and TRBJ1-1, with a weak D call TRBD1 (6 bases). Germline-derived CDR1 and CDR2 are SGDLS and YYNGEE. This CDR3 comprises 20 residues. The V and J ends lost 0 bases and 1 base respectively, with 25 bases between them. CDR3 bases: TGTGCCAGCAGCGTAGAGGGTAGGGGGGCACTATCTCAAGAGAACACTGAAGCTTTCTTT. It translates to CASSVEGRGALSQENTEAFF.

The chain joins TRBV11-2 to TRBJ2-4; TRBD2 aligns across 11 bases. The J segment lost 0 bases and the V segment lost 6 bases, leaving 1 base of the junction unmatched. Per germline, CDR1 SGHAT and CDR2 FQNNGV. The CDR3 contains 15 residues. The CDR3 region is CASRTSGRAKNIQYF. The CDR3 nucleotides read TGTGCCAGCAGAACTAGCGGGAGAGCCAAAAACATTCAGTACTTC. The complete variable domain, with remaining parts taken from reference TRBV11-2 and TRBJ2-4, reads EAGVAQSPRYKIIEKRQSVAFWCNPISGHATLYWYQQILGQGPKLLIQFQNNGVVDDSQLPKDRFSAERLKGVDSTLKIQPAKLEDSAVYLCASRTSGRAKNIQYFGAGTRLSVL.

Comments on this clone: Other DNA sequences in this specimen translate into the identical CDR3. The rearrangement joins TRBV5-6 to TRBJ2-3; D gene uncertain. The CDR3 totals 11 residues. V lost 4 bases and J 6 bases, leaving 6 bases between the germline ends. Germline CDR1 reads SGHDT; CDR2 reads YYEEEE. In nucleotides, the CDR3 is TGTGCCAGCAGCCTATACGATACGCAGTATTTT. The encoded protein is CASSLYDTQYF.

V is TRBV9 and J is TRBJ2-3; 9 bases are a match to TRBD2. Germline V lookup: CDR1 SGDLS, CDR2 YYNGEE. The CDR3 has 16 residues. Trimming removed 3 bases from V and 2 bases from J; junction bases left unmatched: 7. CDR3 in amino acids: CASSGRTSAFTDTQYF. The CDR3 DNA reads TGTGCCAGCAGCGGGCGGACTAGCGCGTTCACAGATACGCAGTATTTT.